These T cell receptor beta chains were read from a single sample in a study of shared clonotypes between healthy human individuals. Sequenced by immunoSEQ multiplex PCR; TCRdb stores in-frame clones only, minus some. The repertoire holds approximately 2.1 million clones, with approximately 95% as singletons. The material sequenced was naive CD4+ T cells from PBMCs. These receptors were taken from a young man in good health. Some clones in this sample may be carry-over from other donors' samples. The CDR3 runs from the conserved cysteine through the conserved F or W. A D gene is named only where the DNA matches it firmly. Clone size is given for some rows only: seen once, a few or many times, or a class if the clone is expanded.

>-|-|TRBJ2-7|TRBV19
CASNRRAAPSYEQYF
TGTGCCAGTAATAGGCGGGCAGCCCCCTCCTACGAGCAGTACTTC
>-|-|TRBJ2-7|TRBV21-1
CASSFPGQGGGQYF
TGTGCCAGCAGCTTTCCGGGACAGGGTGGCGGGCAGTACTTC
>-|TRBD1|TRBJ1-3|TRBV5-6
CASSADRAGNTIYF
TGTGCCAGCAGCGCAGACAGGGCTGGAAACACCATATATTTT
>-|-|TRBJ2-1|TRBV2
CASSEGRGNEQFF
TGTGCCAGCAGTGAAGGAAGGGGAAATGAGCAGTTCTTC
>-|-|TRBJ2-1|TRBV7-2
CASSLDPRREQFF
TGTGCCAGCAGCTTGGACCCCCGCCGTGAGCAGTTCTTC
>-|-|TRBJ2-7|TRBV7-9
CASSLMLSTDHEQYF
TGTGCCAGCAGCTTAATGCTCTCGACAGACCACGAGCAGTACTTC
>-|-|TRBJ1-2|TRBV6-5
CASSYHRDAANYGYTF
TGTGCCAGCAGTTACCACAGGGACGCTGCTAACTATGGCTACACCTTC
>-|TRBD1|TRBJ2-2|TRBV25-1
CASSGRTGLNTGELFF
TGTGCCAGCAGTGGCAGGACAGGGCTGAACACCGGGGAGCTGTTTTTT
>-|-|TRBJ1-5|TRBV11-1
CASSSHPKPGNSNQPQHF
TGTGCCAGCAGCTCCCATCCTAAACCGGGAAACAGCAATCAGCCCCAGCATTTT
>-|-|TRBJ2-5|TRBV21-1
CASSLQISGRLGTQYF
TGTGCCAGCAGCTTGCAAATCTCGGGACGGCTAGGGACCCAGTACTTC
>-|-|TRBJ1-1|TRBV28
CASSLWAVGNTEAFF
TGTGCCAGCAGTTTATGGGCCGTAGGGAACACTGAAGCTTTCTTT
>-|-|TRBJ2-7|TRBV27
CASSLLGQASYEQYF
TGTGCCAGCAGTTTATTAGGCCAAGCCTCCTACGAGCAGTACTTC
>-|-|TRBJ2-7|TRBV2
CACGRENYEQYF
TGTGCATGCGGCCGCGAAAACTACGAGCAGTACTTC
>-|-|TRBJ2-1|TRBV6-5
CASRLQGGGEQFF
TGTGCCAGCAGACTACAGGGAGGTGGTGAGCAGTTCTTC
>-|TRBD1|TRBJ1-4|TRBV5-1
CASSGSGTENEKLFF
TGCGCCAGCAGCGGGTCCGGGACAGAAAATGAAAAACTGTTTTTT
>-|-|TRBJ2-3|TRBV20-1
CSAPYRGTQYF
TGCAGTGCGCCGTATAGGGGCACGCAGTATTTT
>-|TRBD2|TRBJ2-3|TRBV5-6
CASEAPGGTQYF
TGTGCCAGCGAGGCCCCGGGGGGTACGCAGTATTTT
>-|TRBD2|TRBJ2-1|TRBV2
CASTVLAEYNEQFF
TGTGCCAGCACCGTGCTAGCGGAGTACAATGAGCAGTTCTTC
>once|TRBD1|TRBJ1-4|TRBV18
CASSPRRGDEKLFF
TGTGCCAGCTCACCCCGCAGGGGGGATGAAAAACTGTTTTTT
>-|-|TRBJ2-4|TRBV28
CASRQVATNIQYF
TGTGCCAGTCGACAGGTGGCCACTAACATTCAGTACTTC
>-|TRBD1|TRBJ1-4|TRBV15
CATKTGTNEKLFF
TGTGCCACCAAGACAGGGACTAATGAAAAACTGTTTTTT
>-|TRBD1|TRBJ2-7|TRBV27
CASSLDRASYEQYF
TGTGCCAGCAGCCTCGACAGGGCTTCCTACGAGCAGTACTTC
>-|TRBD1|TRBJ2-3|TRBV5-4
CASSLEGTGGDTQYF
TGTGCCAGCAGCTTGGAAGGGACAGGGGGAGATACGCAGTATTTT
>-|-|TRBJ1-1|TRBV10-3
CAISFGENTEAFF
TGTGCCATCAGCTTCGGGGAGAACACTGAAGCTTTCTTT
>-|-|TRBJ2-2|TRBV4-2
CASSQGGGTGELFF
TGTGCCAGCAGCCAAGGAGGGGGCACCGGGGAGCTGTTTTTT
>-|TRBD2|TRBJ2-1|TRBV5-1
CASSLVGLGSGIPSNEQFF
TGCGCCAGCAGCTTGGTCGGTTTAGGTAGCGGGATTCCATCCAATGAGCAGTTCTTC
>-|-|TRBJ2-2|TRBV11-2
CASSFEGTGELFF
TGTGCCAGCAGCTTCGAGGGAACAGGGGAGCTGTTTTTT
>-|TRBD1|TRBJ1-4|TRBV6-1
CASSRTGNEKLFF
TGTGCCAGCAGCAGGACAGGAAATGAAAAACTGTTTTTT
>-|-|TRBJ2-3|TRBV5-1
CASSVLGPADTQYF
TGCGCCAGCAGCGTTCTAGGCCCCGCCGATACGCAGTATTTT
>-|-|TRBJ2-1|TRBV15
CATSRDLSGANEQFF
TGTGCCACCAGCAGAGATCTCTCGGGAGCGAATGAGCAGTTCTTC
>-|-|TRBJ1-1|TRBV5-1
CASSSGNPYTEAFF
TGCGCCAGCAGCTCGGGGAACCCATACACTGAAGCTTTCTTT
>-|TRBD2|TRBJ2-4|TRBV2
CASSEARLAGKNIQYF
TGTGCCAGCAGTGAGGCCCGACTAGCGGGCAAAAACATTCAGTACTTC
>-|-|TRBJ1-5|TRBV2
CASSDLGHLNQPQHF
TGTGCCAGCAGTGATTTGGGACACCTTAATCAGCCCCAGCATTTT
>once|TRBD1|TRBJ1-2|TRBV6-6
CASSYSEGADGYTF
TGTGCCAGCAGTTACTCGGAGGGGGCGGACGGCTACACCTTC
>-|-|TRBJ2-2|TRBV7-3
CASSLGSLNTGELFF
TGTGCCAGCAGCTTAGGGTCCCTGAACACCGGGGAGCTGTTTTTT
>-|-|TRBJ1-3|TRBV2
CASSSGTPGNTIYF
TGTGCCAGCAGTTCAGGGACCCCTGGAAACACCATATATTTT
>-|-|TRBJ2-5|TRBV7-8
CASSLAVPETQYF
TGTGCCAGCAGCTTAGCCGTCCCAGAGACCCAGTACTTC
>-|-|TRBJ1-5|TRBV7-6
CASSLASSSNQPQHF
TGTGCCAGCAGCTTAGCCTCAAGTTCCAATCAGCCCCAGCATTTT
>-|TRBD2|TRBJ2-1|TRBV5-1
CASSFLAGIKNNEQFF
TGCGCCAGCAGCTTCCTAGCGGGAATAAAGAACAATGAGCAGTTCTTC
>-|TRBD1|TRBJ1-5|TRBV6-1
CATRGDRVNQPQHF
TGTGCCACCAGAGGGGACAGGGTGAATCAGCCCCAGCATTTT
>-|TRBD2|TRBJ2-3|TRBV27
CASTHRGGSGTDTQYF
TGTGCCAGCACCCACCGGGGGGGGAGTGGCACAGATACGCAGTATTTT
>-|TRBD1|TRBJ1-4|TRBV5-1
CASSSQGATNEKLFF
TGCGCCAGCAGCTCGCAGGGGGCAACTAATGAAAAACTGTTTTTT
>-|-|TRBJ2-7|TRBV18
CASSPYRDLLAEQYF
TGTGCCAGCTCACCTTACCGGGACCTCTTAGCCGAGCAGTACTTC
>-|-|TRBJ1-5|TRBV2
CASALGGGQPQHF
TGTGCCAGCGCCTTGGGTGGTGGTCAGCCCCAGCATTTT
>-|-|TRBJ1-2|TRBV4-1
CASSLVGASGYTF
TGCGCCAGCAGCCTGGTGGGGGCGAGTGGCTACACCTTC